Listed below are T cell receptor beta chains from one sample, sequenced in a study of Ad26.COV2.S vaccination and SARS-CoV-2 variants. Clones were sequenced by immunoSEQ multiplex PCR, and TCRdb holds only the in-frame ones, with some missing. The sample holds about 680,000 clones, roughly 90% seen once. The material sequenced was peripheral blood, taken in a trial of Ad26.COV2.S vaccine versus placebo. The receptor source for this set is a person between 18 and 65 years old who received the Ad26.COV2.S COVID-19 vaccine or a placebo. Each CDR3 is given with its conserved first and last residue. Fields, in order: D gene, V gene, J gene, CDR3 protein. D genes are given only for firm matches.

D: TRBD2; V: TRBV9; J: TRBJ2-3; CDR3: CASSVTDGGDTDTQYF
D: NA; V: TRBV7-8; J: TRBJ2-5; CDR3: CASSSTNWGLGETQYF
D: TRBD1; V: TRBV18; J: TRBJ2-3; CDR3: CASSPRQGADTQYF
D: NA; V: TRBV9; J: TRBJ2-3; CDR3: CASSVTPGGTDTQYF
D: NA; V: TRBV19; J: TRBJ1-2; CDR3: CASANVGGGDGYTF
D: TRBD2; V: TRBV18; J: TRBJ2-1; CDR3: CASSPSPSGPTSNEQFF
D: TRBD1; V: TRBV7-9; J: TRBJ2-3; CDR3: CASSLGQGPDTQYF
D: TRBD2; V: TRBV28; J: TRBJ2-7; CDR3: CASSLTTSGIYEQYF
D: NA; V: TRBV5-1; J: TRBJ1-3; CDR3: CASSLDAVSSSSGNTIYF
D: TRBD1; V: TRBV23-1; J: TRBJ2-7; CDR3: CASSHPRDRGYEQYF
D: NA; V: TRBV27; J: TRBJ1-2; CDR3: CASSLFGTGNYGYTF
D: NA; V: TRBV4-3; J: TRBJ1-1; CDR3: CASSLSRGTEAFF
D: NA; V: TRBV6-6; J: TRBJ2-1; CDR3: CASTSQGREQFF
D: NA; V: TRBV6-6; J: TRBJ1-2; CDR3: CASTTTTYGYTF
D: NA; V: TRBV11-3; J: TRBJ2-3; CDR3: CASSFGGSTDTQYF
D: NA; V: TRBV30; J: TRBJ2-1; CDR3: CAWREGSGNEQFF
D: NA; V: TRBV7-9; J: TRBJ1-6; CDR3: CASSAGDSPLHF
D: NA; V: TRBV24-1; J: TRBJ2-1; CDR3: CATSDFRALSGNEQFF
D: NA; V: TRBV3-1/TRBV3-2; J: TRBJ1-5; CDR3: CASSQDPNQPQHF
D: TRBD1; V: TRBV12-3/TRBV12-4; J: TRBJ1-6; CDR3: CATSDRANSPLHF
D: NA; V: TRBV29-1; J: TRBJ2-3; CDR3: CSATYATDTQYF
D: TRBD2; V: TRBV19; J: TRBJ2-1; CDR3: CASTRGDSYNEQFF
D: NA; V: TRBV10-2; J: TRBJ1-6; CDR3: CASSGGHNSPLHF
D: TRBD2; V: TRBV11-2; J: TRBJ2-5; CDR3: CASSLPQGGRETQYF
D: NA; V: TRBV3-1/TRBV3-2; J: TRBJ1-5; CDR3: CASSQRLGPPQHF
D: TRBD1; V: TRBV28; J: TRBJ1-4; CDR3: CASSPPRGANEKLFF
D: TRBD1; V: TRBV7-2; J: TRBJ2-5; CDR3: CASSGQGGPQETQYF
D: NA; V: TRBV25-1; J: TRBJ1-6; CDR3: CASSGARKNSPLHF
D: TRBD2; V: TRBV2; J: TRBJ2-7; CDR3: CASKGGAGAYEQYF
D: TRBD1; V: TRBV5-4; J: TRBJ2-6; CDR3: CASSTRTGGDLLANVLTF
D: TRBD2; V: TRBV18; J: TRBJ2-3; CDR3: CASSEQPSGGSDTQYF
D: TRBD1; V: TRBV19; J: TRBJ2-2; CDR3: CASRRDRTKNTGELFF
D: NA; V: TRBV5-1; J: TRBJ2-3; CDR3: CASSLEPQSQKSKYF
D: NA; V: TRBV30; J: TRBJ1-1; CDR3: CAWSWGDTEAFF
D: NA; V: TRBV10-3; J: TRBJ1-2; CDR3: CAISAVGNYGYTF
D: TRBD1; V: TRBV14; J: TRBJ2-7; CDR3: CASSLIRGTYEQYF
D: TRBD2; V: TRBV2; J: TRBJ2-1; CDR3: CASTYEREGEQFF
D: NA; V: TRBV27; J: TRBJ2-7; CDR3: CASSIYQGGPYEQYF
D: TRBD2; V: TRBV5-4; J: TRBJ2-5; CDR3: CASSLGGGRGETQYF
D: NA; V: TRBV30; J: TRBJ1-2; CDR3: CAWSPGHIYGYTF
D: NA; V: TRBV1; J: TRBJ2-7; CDR3: CTSSVAGAYEQYF
D: NA; V: TRBV7-8; J: TRBJ2-1; CDR3: CASSFRPNNEQFF
D: NA; V: TRBV12-3/TRBV12-4; J: TRBJ1-2; CDR3: CASSFGGVQRYTF
D: NA; V: TRBV24-1; J: TRBJ2-5; CDR3: CATSGGNQETQYF
D: NA; V: TRBV2; J: TRBJ2-5; CDR3: CASKRDQETQYF
D: NA; V: TRBV30; J: TRBJ1-6; CDR3: CAWSGTMKNSPLHF
D: NA; V: TRBV6-5; J: TRBJ2-7; CDR3: CASSYSYGTYEQYF
D: TRBD2; V: TRBV29-1; J: TRBJ2-3; CDR3: CSVDRLAERGDTQYF
D: NA; V: TRBV15; J: TRBJ1-6; CDR3: CATSRSSEDQPGSYNSPLHF
D: TRBD2; V: TRBV5-4; J: TRBJ2-7; CDR3: CASSLGEGQGWYEQYF
D: TRBD1; V: TRBV6-5; J: TRBJ1-4; CDR3: CASSPQGAGEKLFF
D: NA; V: TRBV6-6; J: TRBJ2-3; CDR3: CASSPREIDTQYF
D: TRBD2; V: TRBV7-9; J: TRBJ2-5; CDR3: CASSLGWGLAGGETQYF
D: TRBD2; V: TRBV24-1; J: TRBJ2-1; CDR3: CATSDISSGRNEQFF
D: NA; V: TRBV12-3/TRBV12-4; J: TRBJ2-7; CDR3: CASSFVGYEQYF
D: NA; V: TRBV3-1/TRBV3-2; J: TRBJ1-3; CDR3: CASTTQGSGNTIYF
D: TRBD2; V: TRBV15; J: TRBJ2-2; CDR3: CATSRGAGTQRTGELFF